The entry below describes one T cell receptor (beta chain). Germline loops: CDR1 KGHSH, CDR2 LQKENI. Between the trimmed V and J ends, which lost 2 bases and 6 bases, there was a span of 3 bases. This CDR3 has 11 residues. Only in-frame clones appear in the TCRdb table, and some are missing; sequencing was by immunoSEQ multiplex PCR. Here the sample spans tens of thousands of clones, around 92% being singletons. This record comes from a study of control samples from healthy donors and cancer patients. Sequencing was performed on blood. This rearrangement joins TRBV18 to TRBJ2-3; D is uncertain. The clonotype comes from a man aged 45-65 years in good health. The chain's CDR3 is CASSPEDTQYF. CDR3 sequence (DNA): TGTGCCAGCTCACCAGAGGATACGCAGTATTTT. Full variable domain (missing parts from reference TRBV18 and TRBJ2-3): NAGVMQNPRHLVRRRGQEARLRCSPMKGHSHVYWYRQLPEEGLKFMVYLQKENIIDESGMPKERFSAEFPKEGPSILRIQQVVRGDSAAYFCASSPEDTQYFGPGTRLTVL.